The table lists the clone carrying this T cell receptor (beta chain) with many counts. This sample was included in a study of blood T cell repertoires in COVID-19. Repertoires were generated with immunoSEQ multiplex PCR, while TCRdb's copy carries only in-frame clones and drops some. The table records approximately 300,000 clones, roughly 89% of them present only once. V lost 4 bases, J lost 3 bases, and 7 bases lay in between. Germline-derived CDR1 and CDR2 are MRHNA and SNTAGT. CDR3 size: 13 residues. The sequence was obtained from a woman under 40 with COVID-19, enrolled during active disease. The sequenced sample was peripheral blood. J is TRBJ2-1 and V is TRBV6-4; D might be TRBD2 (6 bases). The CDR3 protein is CASSAGDYNEQFF. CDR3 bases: TGTGCCAGCAGTGCGGGGGACTACAATGAGCAGTTCTTC.